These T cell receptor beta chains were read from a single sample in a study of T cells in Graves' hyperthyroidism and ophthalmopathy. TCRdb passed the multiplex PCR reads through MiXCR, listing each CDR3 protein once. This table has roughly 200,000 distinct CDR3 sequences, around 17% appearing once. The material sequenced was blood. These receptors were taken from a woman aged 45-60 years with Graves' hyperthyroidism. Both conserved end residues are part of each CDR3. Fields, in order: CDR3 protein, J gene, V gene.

CDR3 protein: CASSPDRANNSPLHF
J gene: TRBJ1-6
V gene: TRBV5-5

CDR3 protein: CASSYLGETEAFF
J gene: TRBJ1-1
V gene: TRBV6-6

CDR3 protein: CASSPRQGGKGYEQYF
J gene: TRBJ2-7
V gene: TRBV18

CDR3 protein: CASSETFLGSYEQYF
J gene: TRBJ2-7
V gene: TRBV2

CDR3 protein: CATSDFFRLGSNEQFF
J gene: TRBJ2-1
V gene: TRBV24-1

CDR3 protein: CASGLGLAGDVDTQYF
J gene: TRBJ2-3
V gene: TRBV12-5

CDR3 protein: CAWGGLAGNYEQYF
J gene: TRBJ2-7
V gene: TRBV30

CDR3 protein: CASSLGGRTGELFF
J gene: TRBJ2-2
V gene: TRBV4-1

CDR3 protein: CASRVAGGPNNEQFF
J gene: TRBJ2-1
V gene: TRBV10-2

CDR3 protein: CASEARDRKNTEAFF
J gene: TRBJ1-1
V gene: TRBV6-1

CDR3 protein: CASRFFRESTDTQYF
J gene: TRBJ2-3
V gene: TRBV2

CDR3 protein: CASSLGQVDGYTF
J gene: TRBJ1-2
V gene: TRBV12-3/TRBV12-4

CDR3 protein: CASKRTSGNADTQYF
J gene: TRBJ2-3
V gene: TRBV10-1

CDR3 protein: CASSDRGVSGYTF
J gene: TRBJ1-2
V gene: TRBV2

CDR3 protein: CSVTTGLTNYGYTF
J gene: TRBJ1-2
V gene: TRBV29-1

CDR3 protein: CASSPPLANTGELFF
J gene: TRBJ2-2
V gene: TRBV5-4

CDR3 protein: CASTPGGSDTQYF
J gene: TRBJ2-3
V gene: TRBV19

CDR3 protein: CASGLAGGGDTQYF
J gene: TRBJ2-3
V gene: TRBV19

CDR3 protein: CASSYSGTGSPAFF
J gene: TRBJ1-1
V gene: TRBV13

CDR3 protein: CASSNPDQPQHF
J gene: TRBJ1-5
V gene: TRBV6-1

CDR3 protein: CASSAITGFGYTF
J gene: TRBJ1-2
V gene: TRBV27

CDR3 protein: CASSQVITGPDGYTF
J gene: TRBJ1-2
V gene: TRBV4-1

CDR3 protein: CSANRFGEVYNEQFF
J gene: TRBJ2-1
V gene: TRBV20-1

CDR3 protein: CASSQDGGQGNQPQHF
J gene: TRBJ1-5
V gene: TRBV3-1

CDR3 protein: CASSPSLGVRGTGELFF
J gene: TRBJ2-2
V gene: TRBV11-2

CDR3 protein: CASSLGEPYEQYF
J gene: TRBJ2-7
V gene: TRBV5-1

CDR3 protein: CASKSGGDGAYGYTF
J gene: TRBJ1-2
V gene: TRBV28

CDR3 protein: CSAQTGTSLYEQYF
J gene: TRBJ2-7
V gene: TRBV29-1

CDR3 protein: CASSFLTGSGNTIYF
J gene: TRBJ1-3
V gene: TRBV6-5

CDR3 protein: CASSSGWFDTYEQYF
J gene: TRBJ2-7
V gene: TRBV5-1

CDR3 protein: CASSLAGFTEAFF
J gene: TRBJ1-1
V gene: TRBV5-4

CDR3 protein: CASSRDRAPGNTIYF
J gene: TRBJ1-3
V gene: TRBV5-1

CDR3 protein: CASSSRRIAGGRGDEQFF
J gene: TRBJ2-1
V gene: TRBV19

CDR3 protein: CASSRPQGGETQYF
J gene: TRBJ2-5
V gene: TRBV7-9

CDR3 protein: CASSFGSRGTQYF
J gene: TRBJ2-5
V gene: TRBV11-2

CDR3 protein: CSAPPGGRDTGELFF
J gene: TRBJ2-2
V gene: TRBV20-1

CDR3 protein: CASSSGTSGNEQFF
J gene: TRBJ2-1
V gene: TRBV5-1

CDR3 protein: CASSEFGQREGRNSYEQYF
J gene: TRBJ2-7
V gene: TRBV25-1

CDR3 protein: CASTQGGDTEAFF
J gene: TRBJ1-1
V gene: TRBV4-1

CDR3 protein: CASSSTLTYNSPLHF
J gene: TRBJ1-6
V gene: TRBV11-2

CDR3 protein: CAWNRDRPYGYTF
J gene: TRBJ1-2
V gene: TRBV30

CDR3 protein: CSEAGGSEGYTF
J gene: TRBJ1-2
V gene: TRBV20-1

CDR3 protein: CASSRTQSGYTF
J gene: TRBJ1-2
V gene: TRBV11-2

CDR3 protein: CASSPDARDQPQHF
J gene: TRBJ1-5
V gene: TRBV4-1

CDR3 protein: CASTRLGSGANVLTF
J gene: TRBJ2-6
V gene: TRBV19

CDR3 protein: CASSRRDRHYEQYF
J gene: TRBJ2-7
V gene: TRBV12-3/TRBV12-4

CDR3 protein: CSARDSGGKNIQYF
J gene: TRBJ2-4
V gene: TRBV20-1

CDR3 protein: CASSSRAGASTDTQYF
J gene: TRBJ2-3
V gene: TRBV5-6

CDR3 protein: CASSRLQPHSGIPDTQYF
J gene: TRBJ2-3
V gene: TRBV3-1